Below are 3 T cell receptor beta chains sequenced from a single sample in a study of T cell repertoires in cytomegalovirus infection. Via MiXCR, TCRdb re-called the reads, giving one row per CDR3 protein. This sample has fewer than 300,000 distinct CDR3 sequences, with 20% to 30% found just once. Sequencing used PBMCs. The receptors shown here come from a human donor in good health (CMV status not recorded). Some clones in this sample may be carry-over from other donors' samples.

V gene TRBV10-3 combines with J gene TRBJ2-2, with 12 bases identical to TRBD2. The V and J ends lost 4 bases and 0 bases, in that order; junction bases with no gene match: 3. Germline V lookup: CDR1 ENHRY, CDR2 SYGVKD. The length of the CDR3 is 17 residues. CDR3 residues: CAISGTSGVANTGELFF. The CDR3 DNA reads as TGTGCCATCAGTGGGACTAGCGGGGTCGCGAACACCGGGGAGCTGTTTTTT.

The table lists this clonotype with a few counts. The chain has TRBV28 and TRBJ1-5; D remains unclear. Germline V gene data show CDR1 as MDHEN and CDR2 as SYDVKM. V was pared by 6 bases and J by 3 bases, with 12 bases between. CDR3 length: 14 amino acids. The CDR3 nucleotides are TGTGCCAGCAGACGCCGGGTTATCAATCAGCCCCAGCATTTT. Its protein is CASRRRVINQPQHF.

This clonotype was seen a few times. The chain links TRBV10-3 to TRBJ1-4; 12 bases map to TRBD1. Germline loops: CDR1 ENHRY, CDR2 SYGVKD. With V trimmed by 6 bases and J by 7 bases, 9 bases remained unmatched. CDR3 size: 16 residues. The CDR3 nucleotides are TGTGCCATCAGCCCGGGACAGGGGGCAGAGAGTGAAAAACTGTTTTTT. This encodes CAISPGQGAESEKLFF.